This passage covers 25 T cell receptor beta chains from one sample sequenced in a study of blood T cell repertoires in COVID-19. Here immunoSEQ multiplex PCR was the method, and the copy in TCRdb shows in-frame clones only, minus some. The data hold 450,000 or so clones, with around 90% observed a single time. The sequencing input was PBMCs or T cells enriched from blood (not recorded which). The receptors here all came from a man aged 18 to 29 who had recovered from COVID-19.

The V gene is TRBV13, the J gene TRBJ2-7, with D tentatively TRBD2 (6 bases). The V gene lost 0 bases and the J gene lost 2 bases, with 11 bases spanning the gap. The germline V gene encodes CDR1 PRHDT and CDR2 FYEKMQ (reference sequence). The CDR3 is 15 amino acids. The CDR3 DNA reads as TGTGCCAGCAGCTTAGGGCCTAGCGCTACCTACGAGCAGTACTTC. Its translation: CASSLGPSATYEQYF.

J is TRBJ1-4 and V is TRBV5-1, with 9 bases matching TRBD1. CDR1 SGHRS and CDR2 YFSETQ come from the germline V gene. V shed 4 bases, J shed 8 bases, and the junction held 9 bases outside the gene matches. The CDR3 sequence is 15 residues long. CDR3 nucleotides: TGCGCCAGCAGCCCCGGGGACAGGGACGACGAAAAACTGTTTTTT. Its translation: CASSPGDRDDEKLFF.

The CDR3 reads CASHEGGRTDTQYF. The CDR3 DNA follows: TGTGCCAGCCACGAGGGAGGGCGGACAGATACGCAGTATTTT. The chain employs TRBV28 and TRBJ2-3, with 7 nucleotides matching TRBD2. CDR1 is MDHEN and CDR2 is SYDVKM in the germline V gene. The trim removed 8 bases at V and 3 bases at J, leaving 8 bases unmatched. This CDR3 contains 14 residues. The full variable domain, rest sourced from reference TRBV28 and TRBJ2-3, is DVKVTQSSRYLVKRTGEKVFLECVQDMDHENMFWYRQDPGLGLRLIYFSYDVKMKEKGDIPEGYSVSREKKERFSLILESASTNQTSMYLCASHEGGRTDTQYFGPGTRLTVL.

This clone was picked up a small number of times. The chain uses TRBV27 and TRBJ1-5; 9 bases map to TRBD1. Unmatched junction bases numbered 6, after V lost 2 bases and J lost 4 bases. CDR1 is MNHEY, CDR2 SMNVEV, per germline (reference sequence). The CDR3 is 16 amino acids. The CDR3 here is CASSLMSGTGNQPQHF. Here the CDR3 DNA reads TGTGCCAGCAGTTTAATGTCCGGGACAGGGAATCAGCCCCAGCATTTT.

This rearrangement joins TRBV28 to TRBJ2-7; 9 bases map to TRBD2. This CDR3 is built from 14 residues. The germline gives CDR1 MDHEN, CDR2 SYDVKM. The V segment lost 6 bases and the J segment 3 bases; nucleotides outside the gene matches: 6. The CDR3 reads CASRGLARDYEQYF. Here the CDR3 DNA reads TGTGCCAGCAGAGGACTAGCGAGAGACTACGAGCAGTACTTC.

The chain couples TRBV4-1 to TRBJ1-2, with 7 bases that match TRBD1. The CDR3 covers 14 residues. J was trimmed by 5 bases and V by 1 base; bases with no gene match: 4. Germline V gene lookup returns CDR1 MGHRA and CDR2 YSYEKL. The CDR3 DNA reads TGCGCCAGCAGCCAAGTCGGCAGGGGGTATGGCTACACCTTC. Protein sequence: CASSQVGRGYGYTF.

The genes are TRBV9 and TRBJ2-1, with TRBD1 matching 7 bases. The germline gives CDR1 SGDLS, CDR2 YYNGEE. The length of the CDR3 is 14 residues. Trimming cost V 0 bases and J 6 bases; bases outside gene matches: 3. CDR3 amino acids: CASSVVSGGNEQFF. The CDR3 region has the DNA TGTGCCAGCAGCGTAGTCTCAGGGGGCAATGAGCAGTTCTTC.

The chain links TRBV2 to TRBJ1-2; 7 bases are shared with TRBD1. Per the germline V gene, CDR1 is SNHLY and CDR2 is FYNNEI. CDR3 length equals 13 residues. V lost 4 bases to trimming and J lost 8 bases; unmatched junction nucleotides: 7. Here the CDR3 DNA reads TGTGCCAGCAGTGGCCGGGACAGTGGAGGCTACACCTTC. Protein sequence: CASSGRDSGGYTF.

This chain connects TRBV2 to TRBJ1-1; D might be TRBD1 (5 bases). The V gene lost 6 bases and the J gene lost 2 bases, with 10 bases spanning the gap. This CDR3 has 13 residues. Germline-derived CDR1 and CDR2 are SNHLY and FYNNEI. In DNA form, the CDR3 reads TGTGCCAGCAGGCGACAGCATAACACTGAAGCTTTCTTT. Translated: CASRRQHNTEAFF.

This sequence joins TRBV10-1 and TRBJ1-1, with D tentatively TRBD1 (5 bases). This CDR3 has 14 amino acids. Germline V lookup: CDR1 WNHNN, CDR2 SYGVQD (reference sequence). Trimming removed 6 bases at V and 4 bases at J, with 15 bases between. The CDR3 DNA is TGCGCCAGCAGCAGGGACTCTAAGAGCACTGAAGCTTTCTTT. The encoded protein is CASSRDSKSTEAFF.

This chain links TRBV15 with TRBJ1-4; 8 bases align to TRBD1. There are 15 residues in the CDR3. Per germline, CDR1 LNHNV and CDR2 YYDKDF (reference sequence). V lost 9 bases and J lost 4; bases outside the gene matches: 10. The CDR3: CATVDRDRHNEKLFF. The CDR3 DNA is TGTGCCACTGTAGACCGGGACAGGCATAATGAAAAACTGTTTTTT.

This chain uses TRBV5-1 with TRBJ2-7; no firm D call. The CDR3 is 12 residues long. Per the germline V gene, CDR1 is SGHRS and CDR2 is YFSETQ. Trimming left V 3 bases short and J 7 bases short, with 11 bases between. The CDR3 protein is CASSSTLLEQYF. The CDR3 DNA is TGCGCCAGCAGCTCAACCCTTCTAGAGCAGTACTTC.

This clone was seen a single time. V usage is TRBV7-6 and J usage is TRBJ1-5; D may be TRBD1 (5 bases). This CDR3 contains 17 residues. Trimming removed 1 base from V and 1 base from J, with 14 bases in between. The germline gives CDR1 SGHVS, CDR2 FNYEAQ. This chain's CDR3 is CASSLGQSTWSNQPQHF. The DNA for the CDR3 is TGTGCCAGCAGCTTAGGACAGAGCACATGGAGCAATCAGCCCCAGCATTTT.

V gene TRBV4-1 combines with J gene TRBJ2-2; 8 bases fit TRBD2. Looked up from germline, CDR1 is MGHRA and CDR2 is YSYEKL. The CDR3 totals 16 residues. The J segment lost 5 bases and the V segment lost 0 bases, leaving 5 bases of the junction unmatched. In DNA, the CDR3 is TGCGCCAGCAGCCAAGACGAGCGGGAGTTTACCGGGGAGCTGTTTTTT. Encoded protein: CASSQDEREFTGELFF.

This clone has just one count. This sample includes further DNA sequences coding for the same CDR3. The V gene is TRBV5-4, the J gene TRBJ1-6; 9 bases line up with TRBD1. The CDR3 is made up of 14 amino acids. With V trimmed by 4 bases and J by 11 bases, 7 bases remained unmatched. Germline V lookup: CDR1 SGHNT, CDR2 YYREEE (reference sequence). The CDR3 DNA is TGTGCCAGCAGCCTGGGACAGGGTAGCACACCCCTCCACTTT. Translating gives CASSLGQGSTPLHF.

CDR3 region: CASSAGTGGSGAFF. For the CDR3, the DNA is TGTGCCAGCAGCGCCGGGACAGGGGGCTCTGGAGCTTTCTTT. This chain uses TRBV27 with TRBJ1-1; TRBD1 matches 12 bases. The CDR3 contains 14 residues. Germline CDR1 reads MNHEY; CDR2 reads SMNVEV (reference sequence). The V and J ends lost 6 bases and 10 bases, in that order; junction bases with no gene match: 9.

This chain links TRBV27 with TRBJ1-4; 10 nucleotides line up with TRBD1. CDR1 is MNHEY, CDR2 SMNVEV, per germline (reference sequence). This CDR3 has 14 amino acids. The J segment lost 7 bases and the V segment lost 6 bases, leaving 5 bases of the junction unmatched. As DNA, the CDR3 is TGTGCCAGCAGCGGACAGGGGGTAGGTGAAAAACTGTTTTTT. This gives the protein CASSGQGVGEKLFF. The full variable domain, completed using reference TRBV27 and TRBJ1-4, is EAQVTQNPRYLITVTGKKLTVTCSQNMNHEYMSWYRQDPGLGLRQIYYSMNVEVTDKGDVPEGYKVSRKEKRNFPLILESPSPNQTSLYFCASSGQGVGEKLFFGSGTQLSVL.

This clone was detected only once. The J gene is TRBJ1-4, the V gene TRBV7-6; tentatively, D is TRBD1 (5 bases). The ends were cut back, 4 bases at V and 8 bases at J, with 11 bases in the middle. The CDR3 extends over 13 amino acids. CDR1 and CDR2 from the germline V gene are SGHVS and FNYEAQ. CDR3 in DNA: TGTGCCAGCAGCTCCAATTACAGGGAAAAACTGTTTTTT. Protein sequence: CASSSNYREKLFF.

This chain uses TRBV5-1 with TRBJ2-7, with TRBD2 identical over 12 bases. The trim removed 5 bases at V and 8 bases at J, leaving 14 bases unmatched. This CDR3 comprises 16 residues. The germline V gene has CDR1 SGHRS and CDR2 YFSETQ. As DNA, the CDR3 is TGCGCCAGCAGGGACACGAGACTAGCGGGAGAGTTCCAGCAGTACTTC. Its translation is CASRDTRLAGEFQQYF.

J is TRBJ1-2 and V is TRBV6-5; TRBD1 matches 8 bases. There are 14 residues in the CDR3. Per the germline V gene, CDR1 is MNHEY and CDR2 is SVGAGI. The ends lost 5 bases at V and 4 bases at J; junction bases unmatched: 6. The CDR3 coding sequence is TGTGCCAGCAGTACCATGGGACAGGCCTATGGCTACACCTTC. The encoded protein is CASSTMGQAYGYTF.

This chain links TRBV6-5 with TRBJ2-3, with D hard to call. The CDR3 loop spans 13 amino acids. Trimming removed 7 bases from V and 2 bases from J, with 10 bases in between. Germline CDR1 is MNHEY and CDR2 is SVGAGI. CDR3 sequence (DNA): TGTGCCAGCATTACATACTACACAGATACGCAGTATTTT. As protein: CASITYYTDTQYF.

This chain's CDR3 is CASSQQGFQETQYF. Written as DNA, the CDR3 is TGTGCCAGCTCACAACAGGGTTTTCAAGAGACCCAGTACTTC. V is TRBV18 and J is TRBJ2-5, with TRBD1 as a possible D gene (6 bases). The CDR3 is 14 residues long. From germline, CDR1 is KGHSH and CDR2 LQKENI. The V and J ends lost 4 bases and 2 bases respectively, with 11 bases between them.

The V call is TRBV7-6, the J call TRBJ1-1; TRBD1 matches at 8 bases. The germline CDR1 and CDR2 sequences are SGHVS and FNYEAQ. The CDR3 is 15 amino acids. V shed 5 bases and J 5 bases; nucleotides not matched to a gene: 10. CDR3 coding DNA: TGTGCCAGCAGCCTATACCCAGGGGGCGAGACTGAAGCTTTCTTT. It yields the protein CASSLYPGGETEAFF.

The V call is TRBV20-1, the J call TRBJ2-3; 12 bases fit TRBD2. This CDR3 is 17 amino acids long. V shed 3 bases, J shed 3 bases, and the junction held 10 bases outside the gene matches. Germline V CDR1 and CDR2: DFQATT, SNEGSKA (reference sequence). The CDR3 DNA sequence: TGCAGTGCTAGTGGGGCTAGCGGGGGGGCTAGAACAGATACGCAGTATTTT. Translating it yields CSASGASGGARTDTQYF.

The chain recombines TRBV7-9 with TRBJ1-2; D is uncertain. Trimming left V 1 base short and J 7 bases short, with 13 bases between. Germline V lookup: CDR1 SEHNR, CDR2 FQNEAQ (reference sequence). There are 14 residues in the CDR3. The CDR3, as DNA: TGTGCCAGCAGCTTAGTCGGGTCCGCGTCTGGCTACACCTTC. It yields the protein CASSLVGSASGYTF.